This record covers a single T cell receptor (beta chain). Its antigen is unknown. This CDR3 region has 11 residues. V was shortened by 4 bases and J by 8 bases, with 8 bases between the two germline ends. Germline CDR1 reads DFQATT; CDR2 reads SNEGSKA (reference sequence). The assay was immunoSEQ multiplex PCR, and TCRdb's table has in-frame clones only and misses some. The table lists roughly 120,000 clones, roughly 88% of them singletons. The sample belongs to a study of T cell responses to AZD1222 COVID-19 vaccine. Study observations and caveats: Repertoires were obtained solely post-peak T cell response. Nearly half of the spike-specific TCRs reportedly recognize variant regions that carry no mutations. Donor demographics were predominantly white British with a female majority; clonal diversity may be underestimated. Among those given AZD1222, only 5 to 7 were seropositive at baseline.

V gene TRBV20-1 combines with J gene TRBJ2-2, with D unresolved. The receptor was isolated from an adult in good health. This material consisted of peripheral blood, taken on day 0 of AZD1222 vaccination. For the CDR3, the DNA is TGCAGTGCTACCCGCTTGGGGGAGCTGTTTTTT. Translating gives CSATRLGELFF.